This T cell receptor beta chain was observed in a study of PD-L1 blockade in urothelial cancer. The sample's time point: pretreatment peripheral blood. Sequencing was performed with immunoSEQ multiplex PCR; in TCRdb, only in-frame clones are kept and a portion is missing. The top ten hold under 2% of the sample, which has tens of thousands of clones, roughly four fifths seen once. The clonotype was recovered from a man aged 50-59 years with urothelial cancer. The input for sequencing was PBMCs, taken around atezolizumab (anti-PD-L1) treatment.

Written as DNA, the CDR3 is TGTGCCAGCAGTTCATATAACAGGGGGCGTGAAAAACTGTTTTTT. Its translation is CASSSYNRGREKLFF. The chain has TRBV28 and TRBJ1-4, with TRBD1 matching 9 bases. The CDR3 contains 15 residues. The germline V gene has CDR1 MDHEN and CDR2 SYDVKM. J gave up 7 bases and V 4 bases, and 7 bases lay outside the gene matches.